These T cell receptor beta chains were read from a single sample in a study of blood T cell repertoires in COVID-19. Sequenced by immunoSEQ multiplex PCR; TCRdb stores in-frame clones only, minus some. Seen here are about 260,000 clones, 80% to 90% observed once, and the top ten hold around 4%. Input material: peripheral blood. The receptors come from a man aged 60 to 75 with acute or convalescent COVID-19. CDR3s include the opening cysteine and the closing phenylalanine or tryptophan. Each record gives: J gene, D gene, clone size, V gene, CDR3 protein, CDR3 DNA. D genes are given only for firm matches. Where a row states a size, it is once, few, many or the class of an expanded clone; other rows omit it.

>TRBJ2-1|TRBD1|.|TRBV5-1
CASSIGTGGYNEQFF
TGCGCCAGCAGCATCGGGACAGGGGGCTACAATGAGCAGTTCTTC
>TRBJ2-2|.|.|TRBV9
CASSVAVTNTGELFF
TGTGCCAGCAGCGTAGCAGTCACGAACACCGGGGAGCTGTTTTTT
>TRBJ2-1|TRBD2|.|TRBV11-2
CASSAGNSGSSYNEQFF
TGTGCCAGCAGCGCGGGCAATAGCGGGAGCTCCTACAATGAGCAGTTCTTC
>TRBJ2-5|.|.|TRBV4-1
CASSQERTGGETQYF
TGCGCCAGCAGCCAAGAACGGACAGGAGGGGAGACCCAGTACTTC
>TRBJ1-4|TRBD1|.|TRBV19
CASSVRQGRGEKLFF
TGTGCCAGTAGTGTAAGACAGGGTCGTGGTGAAAAACTGTTTTTT
>TRBJ1-5|.|.|TRBV9
CASSPHSGNQPQHF
TGTGCCAGCAGCCCCCACAGTGGCAATCAGCCCCAGCATTTT
>TRBJ1-1|TRBD1|.|TRBV10-3
CAITLGQGGTEAFF
TGTGCCATCACCCTGGGACAGGGTGGAACTGAAGCTTTCTTT
>TRBJ2-1|TRBD2|.|TRBV19
CAIGTSGRVGEQFF
TGTGCCATCGGGACTAGCGGGAGGGTGGGTGAGCAGTTCTTC
>TRBJ2-5|TRBD2|.|TRBV14
CASNERRGGPLQETQYF
TGTGCCAGCAATGAGAGGCGGGGGGGGCCCCTCCAAGAGACCCAGTACTTC
>TRBJ1-2|TRBD1|.|TRBV7-2
CASSPERDRLDYGYTF
TGTGCCAGCAGCCCCGAACGGGACAGGCTGGACTATGGCTACACCTTC
>TRBJ2-7|.|few|TRBV18
CASSPEGLIKPHEQYF
TGTGCCAGCTCACCAGAGGGACTCATCAAACCCCACGAGCAGTACTTC
>TRBJ2-1|.|.|TRBV2
CASSGQGESYSYNEQFF
TGTGCCAGCAGTGGGCAGGGTGAAAGTTACTCCTACAATGAGCAGTTCTTC
>TRBJ2-4|TRBD2|.|TRBV11-1
CASSWGTSGAKNIQYF
TGTGCCAGCAGCTGGGGGACTAGCGGGGCTAAAAACATTCAGTACTTC
>TRBJ2-7|TRBD1|.|TRBV18
CASSPSGTAYEQYF
TGTGCCAGCTCACCATCCGGGACAGCCTACGAGCAGTACTTC
>TRBJ2-3|TRBD1|.|TRBV29-1
CSVDGIGTGGGDTQYF
TGCAGCGTTGATGGGATCGGGACAGGTGGGGGAGATACGCAGTATTTT
>TRBJ1-1|.|.|TRBV29-1
CSAMNTEAFF
TGCAGCGCCATGAACACTGAAGCTTTCTTT
>TRBJ2-3|.|.|TRBV5-4
CASSQQGVADTQYF
TGTGCCAGCAGCCAGCAGGGTGTAGCAGATACGCAGTATTTT
>TRBJ1-2|.|.|TRBV6-5
CASTAGADYGYTF
TGTGCCAGCACCGCAGGGGCGGACTATGGCTACACCTTC
>TRBJ1-1|TRBD1|.|TRBV7-3
CASSLTGTGMNTEAFF
TGTGCCAGCAGCTTAACGGGGACAGGGATGAACACTGAAGCTTTCTTT
>TRBJ2-7|.|.|TRBV15
CATSRGQGLPYEQYF
TGTGCCACCAGCAGAGGCCAGGGGTTGCCCTACGAGCAGTACTTC
>TRBJ1-5|TRBD1|.|TRBV6-2/TRBV6-3
CASSRWTGPLGNQPQHF
TGTGCCAGCAGCCGATGGACAGGGCCGCTTGGCAATCAGCCCCAGCATTTT
>TRBJ2-1|TRBD2|once|TRBV5-8
CASSLNGGSSYNEQFF
TGTGCCAGCAGCTTGAATGGCGGGAGTAGCTACAATGAGCAGTTCTTC
>TRBJ2-6|.|.|TRBV5-1
CASSAGQLAGANVLTF
TGCGCCAGCAGCGCTGGACAGCTAGCTGGGGCCAACGTCCTGACTTTC
>TRBJ2-5|TRBD2|.|TRBV28
CASSVGGLAQETQYF
TGTGCCAGCAGCGTTGGGGGACTAGCCCAAGAGACCCAGTACTTC
>TRBJ2-1|TRBD2|.|TRBV15
CATSREGGRYYNEQFF
TGTGCCACCAGCAGAGAGGGCGGGAGGTACTACAATGAGCAGTTCTTC
>TRBJ2-7|.|.|TRBV5-1
CASNLVGQQYYEQYF
TGCGCCAGCAACTTGGTTGGGCAGCAGTATTACGAGCAGTACTTC
>TRBJ2-7|.|once|TRBV15
CATSRDLGGTGEQYF
TGTGCCACCAGCAGAGATTTAGGCGGGACGGGAGAGCAGTACTTC
>TRBJ2-7|TRBD1|.|TRBV6-5
CASSYRQGLGYEQYF
TGTGCCAGCAGTTACCGACAGGGCTTGGGGTACGAGCAGTACTTC
>TRBJ2-5|TRBD2|.|TRBV7-2
CASSLALAGAPYQETQYF
TGTGCCAGCAGCTTAGCGTTAGCGGGGGCTCCGTACCAAGAGACCCAGTACTTC
>TRBJ2-1|TRBD2|.|TRBV5-4
CASSHPGGGSGGIYNEQFF
TGTGCCAGCAGCCACCCGGGAGGAGGTAGCGGGGGGATATACAATGAGCAGTTCTTC
>TRBJ1-2|TRBD1|.|TRBV6-5
CASSRTGSTNYGYTF
TGTGCCAGCAGTAGGACAGGGAGTACGAACTATGGCTACACCTTC
>TRBJ2-7|TRBD1|.|TRBV28
CASDPGTGGREQYF
TGTGCCAGTGACCCCGGGACAGGGGGGCGCGAGCAGTACTTC
>TRBJ2-7|.|.|TRBV27
CASSPIQGPTGPYYEQYF
TGTGCCAGCAGCCCCATACAGGGACCCACCGGTCCCTATTACGAGCAGTACTTC
>TRBJ1-2|TRBD1|.|TRBV3-1/TRBV3-2
CASRPAKGQGGAYGYTF
TGTGCCAGCAGACCCGCCAAGGGACAGGGGGGAGCCTATGGCTACACCTTC
>TRBJ2-2|.|.|TRBV30
CAWTMGRLDTGELFF
TGTGCCTGGACGATGGGGCGTCTCGACACCGGGGAGCTGTTTTTT
>TRBJ1-2|.|.|TRBV4-3
CASSQDATGHYGYTF
TGCGCCAGCAGCCAAGATGCGACAGGCCACTATGGCTACACCTTC
>TRBJ2-2|.|.|TRBV7-9
CASSYRSGTHTGELFF
TGTGCCAGCAGCTACCGTAGCGGAACCCACACCGGGGAGCTGTTTTTT
>TRBJ2-4|.|once|TRBV5-1
CASRSTSSSGADIQYF
TGCGCCAGCAGATCCACATCTAGCAGTGGAGCGGACATTCAGTACTTC
>TRBJ2-3|.|.|TRBV9
CASSVVGGSSTDTQYF
TGTGCCAGCAGCGTAGTCGGTGGGAGTAGCACAGATACGCAGTATTTT
>TRBJ2-1|.|.|TRBV3-1/TRBV3-2
CASSQDLRGSYNEQFF
TGTGCCAGCAGCCAAGATCTAAGGGGCTCCTACAATGAGCAGTTCTTC
>TRBJ1-5|.|.|TRBV23-1
CASSQPKGGQVGQPQHF
TGCGCCAGCAGTCAGCCTAAGGGGGGGCAGGTTGGTCAGCCCCAGCATTTT
>TRBJ2-5|.|.|TRBV18
CASSPPQQETQYF
TGTGCCAGCTCACCACCGCAGCAAGAGACCCAGTACTTC
>TRBJ2-1|.|.|TRBV5-6
CASSPRDSSYNEQFF
TGTGCCAGCAGCCCCCGGGACTCCTCCTACAATGAGCAGTTCTTC
>TRBJ1-2|TRBD1|.|TRBV7-2
CASSLGLQGFNYGYTF
TGTGCCAGCAGCTTAGGGCTACAGGGGTTTAACTATGGCTACACCTTC
>TRBJ1-2|.|.|TRBV27
CASSLSAGIRSGYTF
TGTGCCAGCAGTTTATCGGCGGGAATACGGAGCGGCTACACCTTC
>TRBJ1-2|TRBD1|.|TRBV27
CASSFLSQGAHGYTF
TGTGCCAGCAGTTTCTTGTCACAGGGGGCGCATGGCTACACCTTC
>TRBJ2-7|TRBD2|.|TRBV10-3
CATSGRADYEQYF
TGTGCCACCAGCGGGAGGGCCGACTACGAGCAGTACTTC
>TRBJ1-2|TRBD1|.|TRBV9
CASSARQGAGGYTF
TGTGCCAGCAGCGCCCGACAGGGGGCGGGAGGCTACACCTTC
>TRBJ2-1|TRBD2|.|TRBV18
CASSLRTSSFFGDEQFF
TGTGCCAGCTCACTAAGGACTAGCTCCTTTTTTGGAGATGAGCAGTTCTTC
>TRBJ1-2|.|once|TRBV15
CATSREVPGWYGYTF
TGTGCCACCAGCAGAGAAGTCCCAGGGTGGTATGGCTACACCTTC
>TRBJ2-3|.|.|TRBV11-2
CASSPVWGGRRTDTQYF
TGTGCCAGCAGCCCGGTTTGGGGGGGGCGGCGCACAGATACGCAGTATTTT
>TRBJ1-4|TRBD1|.|TRBV5-1
CASSLAGTEINELFF
TGCGCCAGCAGCTTGGCCGGGACAGAGATCAACGAACTGTTTTTT
>TRBJ2-7|TRBD2|.|TRBV11-2
CASSPFRGAGGGYEQYF
TGTGCCAGCAGCCCATTCCGTGGGGCGGGAGGGGGGTACGAGCAGTACTTC
>TRBJ2-6|.|few|TRBV4-1
CASSQGIKRGANVLTF
TGCGCCAGCAGCCAAGGGATCAAGCGAGGGGCCAACGTCCTGACTTTC
>TRBJ1-2|TRBD1|.|TRBV5-6
CASSLEGTGVANYGYTF
TGTGCCAGCAGCTTGGAGGGGACAGGGGTAGCCAACTATGGCTACACCTTC
>TRBJ2-3|.|.|TRBV29-1
CSVEEGFTQYF
TGCAGCGTTGAGGAGGGGTTCACGCAGTATTTT
>TRBJ1-3|TRBD1|.|TRBV6-5
CASSLQGTSGNTIYF
TGTGCCAGCAGTCTACAGGGGACCTCTGGAAACACCATATATTTT
>TRBJ1-1|.|.|TRBV29-1
CSVEKGMNTEAFF
TGCAGCGTTGAAAAGGGGATGAACACTGAAGCTTTCTTT
>TRBJ2-7|TRBD1|once|TRBV5-1
CASSSETGAYEQYF
TGCGCCAGCAGCTCGGAGACAGGGGCCTACGAGCAGTACTTC